This TCR beta chain stems from a study of blood T cell repertoires in COVID-19. Across the study: COVID-19 samples collected from the United States, Italy and Spain covered acute and convalescent phases. T cells, B-cell-depleted T cells, or PBMCs provided the cDNA or gDNA that served as material.

Original methodology: Estimation of nucleated cell counts relied on the amplification of reference gene primers. The repertoire was sequenced with immunoSEQ multiplex PCR; TCRdb's copy has only in-frame clones and lacks some. That table furnishes V, J and clone size, whereas the DNA furnished D and trimming. The sample consists of 200,000 to 300,000 clones, about 85% of them appearing once. Germline V gives CDR1 SGDLS, CDR2 YYNGEE. With 0 bases clipped from V and 5 bases from J, the junction kept 15 bases outside the gene matches. The length of the CDR3 is 18 residues. The sample consisted of peripheral blood. The chain uses TRBV9 and TRBJ2-3; 7 bases agree with TRBD2. This TCR came from a woman aged 60-75 years with active or convalescent COVID-19. The DNA for the CDR3 is TGTGCCAGCAGCGTAGGGGGGAGGGTCCCTGGCGGCAAAGATACGCAGTATTTT. Translated: CASSVGGRVPGGKDTQYF.